This T cell receptor beta chain was documented in a study of T-cell reconstitution after alpha-beta-depleted transplantation in children. Study observations and caveats: One year after transplant, T-cell counts and diversity came mostly from newly produced T cells. Surviving recipient T cells and thymic progenitors produced the high day-60 TCRbeta diversity seen in some patients.

CDR1 and CDR2 (germline): SGHNT, YYREEE (reference sequence). V lost 0 bases, J lost 4 bases, and 16 bases lay in between. This CDR3 has 17 residues. It was with unique molecular identifiers that the TCRbeta library was prepared. TCRdb redid the calling of the PCR reads with MiXCR, one entry per CDR3 protein. The sample consists of approximately 490,000 distinct CDR3 sequences, over 9.5% of them appearing once. A note on this clonotype: Its specificity is not known.

The rearrangement joins TRBV5-4 to TRBJ1-4; D gene unclear. Sample: PBMCs, taken before TCRalphabeta/CD19-depleted stem cell transplant. This clonotype was sampled from a child aged 2-15 years with inherited bone marrow failure, due to receive a stem cell transplant. CDR3 nucleotides: TGTGCCAGCAGCTTGGAACCCCCCGGACGGAGTAATGAAAAACTGTTTTTT. Protein product: CASSLEPPGRSNEKLFF.